This TCR beta chain is drawn from a study of T cells in Graves' hyperthyroidism and ophthalmopathy. Across the whole study: At initial diagnosis, before any treatment had begun, peripheral blood was obtained.

V gave up 4 bases and J gave up 2 bases, with 7 bases separating them. The CDR3 loop spans 13 amino acids. Germline V gives CDR1 WNHNN, CDR2 SYGVQD (reference sequence). Patients with ophthalmopathy all had a Clinical Activity Score of at least 3, a NOSPECS grade of at least 4 and duration under 3 months. PBMCs were obtained from 10 ml fresh peripheral blood. Template material for amplifying TCR beta CDR3 regions consisted of RNA transcripts. First-round RT-PCR targeting the TCR CDR3 was performed with the HTBI primer set. MiXCR, run by TCRdb on the multiplex PCR reads, gives a single entry per CDR3 protein. The top ten clones hold 2.5% to 4% of a sample with about 600,000 distinct CDR3 sequences, roughly a sixth of them seen once. This clonotype appeared many times.

The origin of this receptor is a woman aged 40 to 50 with Graves' ophthalmopathy. This rearrangement joins TRBV10-1 to TRBJ2-3, with a weak D call TRBD1 (5 bases). Specimen: blood. The CDR3 loop reads CASSGQITDTQYF. The CDR3 DNA reads as TGCGCCAGCAGTGGACAGATCACAGATACGCAGTATTTT.